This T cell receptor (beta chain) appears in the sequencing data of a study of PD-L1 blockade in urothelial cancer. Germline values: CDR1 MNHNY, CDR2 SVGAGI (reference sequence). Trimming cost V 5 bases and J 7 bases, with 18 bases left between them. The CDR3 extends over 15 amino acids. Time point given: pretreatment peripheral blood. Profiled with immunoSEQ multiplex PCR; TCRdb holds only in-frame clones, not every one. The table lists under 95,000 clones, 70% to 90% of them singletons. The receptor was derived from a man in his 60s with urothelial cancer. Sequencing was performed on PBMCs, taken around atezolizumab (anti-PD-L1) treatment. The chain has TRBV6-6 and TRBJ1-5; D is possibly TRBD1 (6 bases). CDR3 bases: TGTGCCAGCAGTAGCGACAAAGGGGGACGGCAGCCCCAGCATTTT. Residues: CASSSDKGGRQPQHF.